Each of the 2 T cell receptor beta chains below was sequenced from the same sample in a study of T cells after posttransplantation cyclophosphamide. The protocol was immunoSEQ multiplex PCR, while the TCRdb copy is restricted to in-frame clones and leaves out a portion. The sample yields roughly 10,000 clones, without any singletons. Cyclophosphamide on days +3 and +4 followed busulfan-fludarabine conditioning and a marrow graft. The source material was PBMCs, sampled roughly 340 days after allogeneic stem cell transplant with posttransplant cyclophosphamide. Receptors originate from a male patient in his 50s who received an allogeneic stem cell transplant from a related donor and was CMV-positive. Some T cells may have originated in the graft donor.

At least ten counts were recorded for this clone. This chain joins TRBV2 and TRBJ1-1; 7 bases align to TRBD1. Germline V lookup: CDR1 SNHLY, CDR2 FYNNEI. The V and J ends lost 5 bases and 7 bases, in that order; junction bases with no gene match: 7. There are 13 residues in the CDR3. The CDR3 DNA is TGTGCCAGCAGTTTAAGGGGGCGCGATGAAGCTTTCTTT. This gives the protein CASSLRGRDEAFF.

This clone was seen repeatedly, ten times or more. The rearrangement uses TRBV5-5 and TRBJ1-1, with a possible D match to TRBD1 (6 bases). This CDR3 region has 17 residues. Germline loops: CDR1 SGHKS, CDR2 YYEKEE (reference sequence). Trimming left V 4 bases short and J 5 bases short, with 24 bases between. This chain's CDR3 is CASSHAYRVYLRTEAFF. DNA of the CDR3: TGTGCCAGCAGCCATGCCTACAGGGTCTATTTGAGGACTGAAGCTTTCTTT.